In this sample, the clone carrying this T cell receptor beta chain turned up many times. Its antigen is unidentified. For the library, individual cDNA molecules each received unique molecular identifiers. MiXCR was run by TCRdb on the RACE reads, yielding one entry per CDR3 protein. This table has around 250,000 distinct CDR3 sequences, 8.6% appearing once. Germline values: CDR1 SGHVS, CDR2 FQNEAQ. Trimming took off 6 bases at V and 8 bases at J, with 10 bases between the two ends. The CDR3 is 11 residues long. Time point described: pre-sensitization, week 0. Regarding treatment: therapeutic diphenylcyclopropenone sensitization with weekly scalp DPC. Unfractionated whole blood yielded total RNA. The data were obtained in a study of human T cells and chemical hapten exposure. Study-level findings and limits: TCRs exceeding 1 in 1000 frequency stayed unchanged with DPC sensitization.

The gene calls are TRBV7-8 and TRBJ1-1, with D possibly matching TRBD1 (5 bases). The TCR was taken from a woman between 40 and 55 years old with alopecia areata. Some clones in this sample may be carry-over from other donors' samples. Sequenced material: whole blood, taken in connection with sensitization to the hapten diphenylcyclopropenone (DPC). CDR3 protein: CASSPRAEAFF. CDR3 nucleotide sequence: TGTGCCAGCAGTCCCAGGGCCGAAGCTTTCTTT.